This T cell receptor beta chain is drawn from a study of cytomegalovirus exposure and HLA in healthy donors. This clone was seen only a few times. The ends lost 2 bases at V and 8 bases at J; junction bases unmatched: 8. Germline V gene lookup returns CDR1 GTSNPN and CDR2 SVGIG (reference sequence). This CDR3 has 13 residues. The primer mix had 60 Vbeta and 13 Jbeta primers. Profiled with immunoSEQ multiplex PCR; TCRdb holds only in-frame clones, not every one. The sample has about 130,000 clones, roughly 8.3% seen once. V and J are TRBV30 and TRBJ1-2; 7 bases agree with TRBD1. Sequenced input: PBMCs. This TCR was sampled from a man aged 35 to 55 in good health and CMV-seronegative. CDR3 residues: CAWSLRTGRGYTF. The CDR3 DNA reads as TGTGCCTGGAGTCTCCGGACAGGACGCGGCTACACCTTC.